This TCR beta chain was sequenced during a study of technical replicates of blood from several donors. This CDR3 is 15 amino acids long. The junction had 14 bases not matched to a gene; V was cut back by 11 bases and J by 2 bases. The germline gives CDR1 LNHDA, CDR2 SQIVND (reference sequence). Sequencing used immunoSEQ multiplex PCR; TCRdb keeps in-frame clones, though not all of them. This sample has roughly 68,000 clones; around nine tenths occur once, and the top ten carry under 6.5%. This sequence was found in a human donor in good health. Some clones in this sample may be carry-over from other donors' samples. The rearrangement joins TRBV19 to TRBJ2-5; TRBD1 matches 7 bases. Specimen: PBMCs. The CDR3 DNA reads as TGTGCCCGGGTACGCCAAGACAGGGCTCAAGAGACCCAGTACTTC. Translating gives CARVRQDRAQETQYF.